The clone carrying this T cell receptor (beta chain) was counted between two and nine times. This sample was taken from a study of metastatic and nonmetastatic thyroid tumors. Study information: Repertoire data that came from the blood and tumor or nodule tissue of malignant and benign thyroid patients were compared.

No patient had received any treatment before thyroid surgery. TCRdb re-called clones via MiXCR from the PCR reads. The sample contains 14,000 to 15,000 clones, roughly 3.5% of which appear only once. Trimming took off 3 bases at V and 0 bases at J, with 8 bases between the two ends. CDR3 length: 14 residues. Looked up from germline, CDR1 is LNHDA and CDR2 is SQIVND (reference sequence). This TCR was recovered from a female donor with papillary thyroid cancer or a benign thyroid nodule (not recorded which). Some clones in this sample may be carry-over from other donors' samples. Sequenced input: tumor tissue. The chain combines TRBV19 with TRBJ1-1; D is unresolved. Here the CDR3 reads CASSIPGLNTEAFF. CDR3 DNA: TGTGCCAGTAGTATTCCAGGCCTGAACACTGAAGCTTTCTTT.